The clone carrying this T cell receptor (beta chain) was seen a few times. This sample was included in a study of blood T cell repertoires in COVID-19. As for the study in general: Acute and convalescent COVID-19 samples came from the United States, Italy and Spain.

The Seattle patients, enrolled during active infection, were followed longitudinally. Between the trimmed V and J ends, which lost 0 bases and 0 bases, there was a span of 7 bases. CDR1 SGDLS and CDR2 YYNGEE come from the germline V gene. This CDR3 comprises 15 residues. Measured with immunoSEQ multiplex PCR; TCRdb has only the in-frame clones, and not every one. The data hold about 240,000 clones, with over 90% observed a single time. Source material: peripheral blood. V and J are TRBV9 and TRBJ1-3; D gene unclear. This clonotype originated in a man aged 25 to 40 with COVID-19, enrolled during active disease. The CDR3 region is CASSVDLYSGNTIYF. CDR3 nucleotide sequence: TGTGCCAGCAGCGTAGATTTGTACTCTGGAAACACCATATATTTT. The full variable domain, with the rest looked up from reference TRBV9 and TRBJ1-3, is DSGVTQTPKHLITATGQRVTLRCSPRSGDLSVYWYQQSLDQGLQFLIQYYNGEERAKGNILERFSAQQFPDLHSELNLSSLELGDSALYFCASSVDLYSGNTIYFGEGSWLTVV.